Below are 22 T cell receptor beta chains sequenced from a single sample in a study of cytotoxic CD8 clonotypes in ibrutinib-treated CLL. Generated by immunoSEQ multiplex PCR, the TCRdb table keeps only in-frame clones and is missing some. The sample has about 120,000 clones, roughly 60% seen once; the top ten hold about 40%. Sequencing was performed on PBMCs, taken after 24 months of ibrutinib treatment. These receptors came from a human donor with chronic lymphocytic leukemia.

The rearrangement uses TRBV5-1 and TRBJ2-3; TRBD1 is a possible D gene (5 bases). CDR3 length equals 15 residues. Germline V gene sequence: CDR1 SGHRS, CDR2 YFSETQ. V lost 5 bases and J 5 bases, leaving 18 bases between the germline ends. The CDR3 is CASSSTVSERDTQYF. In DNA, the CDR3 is TGCGCCAGCAGTTCGACAGTGAGCGAACGAGATACGCAGTATTTT.

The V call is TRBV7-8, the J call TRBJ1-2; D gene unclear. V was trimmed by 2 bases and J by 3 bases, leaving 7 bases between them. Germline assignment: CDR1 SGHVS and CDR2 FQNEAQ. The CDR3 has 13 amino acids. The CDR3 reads CASSLQEHYGYTF. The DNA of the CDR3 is TGTGCCAGCAGCTTACAGGAACACTATGGCTACACCTTC. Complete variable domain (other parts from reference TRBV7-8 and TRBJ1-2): GAGVSQSPRYKVAKRGQDVALRCDPISGHVSLFWYQQALGQGPEFLTYFQNEAQLDKSGLPSDRFFAERPEGSVSTLKIQRTQQEDSAVYLCASSLQEHYGYTFGSGTRLTVV.

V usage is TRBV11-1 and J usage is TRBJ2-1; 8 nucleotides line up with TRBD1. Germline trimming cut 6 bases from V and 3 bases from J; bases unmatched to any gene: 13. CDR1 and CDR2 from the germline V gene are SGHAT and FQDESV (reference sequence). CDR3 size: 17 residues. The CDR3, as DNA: TGTGCCAGCAGTTATACAACCGGGACAGGCCTCTACAATGAGCAGTTCTTC. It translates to CASSYTTGTGLYNEQFF.

The CDR3: CASSPFSQGQETQYF. The CDR3 coding sequence is TGTGCCAGCTCACCATTCTCACAGGGGCAAGAGACCCAGTACTTC. V and J are TRBV18 and TRBJ2-5, with 7 bases matching TRBD1. CDR1 is KGHSH and CDR2 is LQKENI in the germline V gene. The trim removed 2 bases at V and 2 bases at J, leaving 5 bases unmatched. CDR3 length: 15 amino acids.

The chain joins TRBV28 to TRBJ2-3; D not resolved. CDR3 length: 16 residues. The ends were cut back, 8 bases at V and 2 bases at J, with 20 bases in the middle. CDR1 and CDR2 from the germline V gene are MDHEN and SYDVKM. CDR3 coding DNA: TGTGCCAGCTCACCCCCAGACACCACGCACACAGATACGCAGTATTTT. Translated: CASSPPDTTHTDTQYF.

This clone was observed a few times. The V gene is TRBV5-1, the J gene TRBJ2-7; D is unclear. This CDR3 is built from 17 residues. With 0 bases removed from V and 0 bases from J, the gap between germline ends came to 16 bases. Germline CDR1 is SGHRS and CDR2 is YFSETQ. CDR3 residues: CASSLAAAGTTSYEQYF. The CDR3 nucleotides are TGCGCCAGCAGCTTGGCGGCGGCAGGAACAACCTCCTACGAGCAGTACTTC.

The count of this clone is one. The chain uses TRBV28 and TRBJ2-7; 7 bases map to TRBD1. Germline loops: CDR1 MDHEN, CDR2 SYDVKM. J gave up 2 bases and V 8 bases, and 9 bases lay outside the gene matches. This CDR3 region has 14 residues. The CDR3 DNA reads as TGTGCCAGCGGTAAGACAGGGCTCACCTACGAGCAGTACTTC. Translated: CASGKTGLTYEQYF.

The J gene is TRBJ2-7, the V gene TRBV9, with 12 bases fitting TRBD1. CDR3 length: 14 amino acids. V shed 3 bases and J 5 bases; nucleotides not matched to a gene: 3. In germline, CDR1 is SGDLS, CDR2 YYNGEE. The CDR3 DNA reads TGTGCCAGCAGCGCGGGACAGGGGGCGAACGAGCAGTACTTC. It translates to CASSAGQGANEQYF.

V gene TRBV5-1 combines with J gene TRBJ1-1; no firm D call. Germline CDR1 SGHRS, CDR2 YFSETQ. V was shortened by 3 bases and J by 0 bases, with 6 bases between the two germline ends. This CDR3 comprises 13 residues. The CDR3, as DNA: TGCGCCAGCAGCTCCCTTGTGAACACTGAAGCTTTCTTT. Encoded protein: CASSSLVNTEAFF.

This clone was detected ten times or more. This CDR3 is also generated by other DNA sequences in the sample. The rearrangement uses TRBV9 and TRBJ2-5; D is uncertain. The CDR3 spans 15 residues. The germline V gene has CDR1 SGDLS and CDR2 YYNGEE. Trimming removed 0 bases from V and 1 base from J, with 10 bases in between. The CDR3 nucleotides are TGTGCCAGCAGCGTAGTGGGCGGACGCCAAGAGACCCAGTACTTC. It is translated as CASSVVGGRQETQYF.

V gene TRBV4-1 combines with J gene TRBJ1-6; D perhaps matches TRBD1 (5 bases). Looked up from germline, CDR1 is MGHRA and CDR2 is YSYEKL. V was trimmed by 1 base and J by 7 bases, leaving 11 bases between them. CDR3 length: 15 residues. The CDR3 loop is CASSQASNRNSPLHF. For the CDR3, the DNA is TGCGCCAGCAGCCAAGCCTCTAACAGGAATTCACCCCTCCACTTT.

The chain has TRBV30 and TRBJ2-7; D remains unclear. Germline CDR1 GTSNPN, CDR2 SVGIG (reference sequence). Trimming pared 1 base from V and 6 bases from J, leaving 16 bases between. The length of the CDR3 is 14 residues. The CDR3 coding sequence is TGTGCCTGGAGTGGGTATGGTGGGAAAGGCGAGCAGTACTTC. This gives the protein CAWSGYGGKGEQYF.

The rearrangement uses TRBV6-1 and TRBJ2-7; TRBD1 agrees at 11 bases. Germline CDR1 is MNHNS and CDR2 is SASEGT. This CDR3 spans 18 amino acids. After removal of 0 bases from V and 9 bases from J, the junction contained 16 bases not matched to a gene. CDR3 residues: CASSEARAGTGGPLGQYF. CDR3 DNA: TGTGCCAGCAGTGAAGCGAGGGCCGGGACAGGGGGACCCCTGGGGCAGTACTTC.

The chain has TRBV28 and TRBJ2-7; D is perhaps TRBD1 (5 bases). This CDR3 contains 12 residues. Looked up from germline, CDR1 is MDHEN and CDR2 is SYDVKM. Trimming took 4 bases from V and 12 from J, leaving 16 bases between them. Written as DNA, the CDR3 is TGTGCCAGCAGTTCGGACACCCCCGCACCGTACTTC. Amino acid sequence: CASSSDTPAPYF.

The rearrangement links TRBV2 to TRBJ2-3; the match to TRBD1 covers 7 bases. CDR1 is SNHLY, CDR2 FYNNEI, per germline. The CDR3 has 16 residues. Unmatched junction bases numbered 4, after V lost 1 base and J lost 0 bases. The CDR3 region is CASSEVPGGSTDTQYF. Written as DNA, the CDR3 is TGTGCCAGCAGTGAAGTCCCAGGGGGAAGCACAGATACGCAGTATTTT.

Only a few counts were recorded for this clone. The CDR3 sequence: CASSLGSEGSEQYF. Written as DNA, the CDR3 is TGCGCCAGCAGCTTGGGTTCGGAGGGATCCGAGCAGTACTTC. The chain carries TRBV5-1 and TRBJ2-7; maybe TRBD2 (6 bases). CDR1 is SGHRS and CDR2 is YFSETQ in the germline V gene. CDR3 length: 14 amino acids. Trimming removed 0 bases from V and 6 bases from J, with 13 bases in between.

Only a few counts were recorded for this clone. CDR3 sequence (DNA): TGTGCCAGCAGCCAAGGTGAGGTCTATGGCTACACCTTC. It translates to CASSQGEVYGYTF. The V gene is TRBV14, the J gene TRBJ1-2; D is unresolved. Germline V gene lookup returns CDR1 SGHDN and CDR2 FVKESK. The V end was cut by 1 base, the J end by 4 bases, with 7 bases between. The CDR3 covers 13 residues.

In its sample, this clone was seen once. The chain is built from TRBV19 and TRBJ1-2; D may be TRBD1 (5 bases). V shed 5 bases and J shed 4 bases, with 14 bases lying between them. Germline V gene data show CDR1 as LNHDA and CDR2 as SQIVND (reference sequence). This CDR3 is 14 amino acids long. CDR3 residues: CASSSSQGAYGYTF. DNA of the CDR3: TGTGCCAGTAGTTCTTCGCAGGGCGCCTATGGCTACACCTTC.

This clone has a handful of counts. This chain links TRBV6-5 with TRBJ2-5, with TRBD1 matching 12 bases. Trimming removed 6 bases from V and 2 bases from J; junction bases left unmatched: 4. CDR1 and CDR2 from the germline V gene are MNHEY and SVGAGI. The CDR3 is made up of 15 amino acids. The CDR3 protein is CASSRDRGLQETQYF. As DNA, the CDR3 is TGTGCCAGCAGCCGGGACAGGGGGCTTCAAGAGACCCAGTACTTC.

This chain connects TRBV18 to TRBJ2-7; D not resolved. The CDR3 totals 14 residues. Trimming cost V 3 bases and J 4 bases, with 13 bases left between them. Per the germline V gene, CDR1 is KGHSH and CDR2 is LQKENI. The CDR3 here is CASSPPRPLYEQYF. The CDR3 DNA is TGTGCCAGCTCACCTCCTCGGCCCCTTTACGAGCAGTACTTC.

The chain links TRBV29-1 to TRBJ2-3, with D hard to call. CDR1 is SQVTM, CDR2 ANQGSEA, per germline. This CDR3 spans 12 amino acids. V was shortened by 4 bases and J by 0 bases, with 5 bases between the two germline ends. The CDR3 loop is CSVALSTDTQYF. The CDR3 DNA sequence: TGCAGCGTTGCCTTAAGCACAGATACGCAGTATTTT.

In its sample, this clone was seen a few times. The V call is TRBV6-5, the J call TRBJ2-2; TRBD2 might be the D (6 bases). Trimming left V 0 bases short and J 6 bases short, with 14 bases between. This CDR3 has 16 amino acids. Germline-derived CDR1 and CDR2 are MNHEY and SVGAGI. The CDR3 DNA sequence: TGTGCCAGCAGTTACTCGACTAGAGTTCCGGCCGGGGAGCTGTTTTTT. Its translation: CASSYSTRVPAGELFF.